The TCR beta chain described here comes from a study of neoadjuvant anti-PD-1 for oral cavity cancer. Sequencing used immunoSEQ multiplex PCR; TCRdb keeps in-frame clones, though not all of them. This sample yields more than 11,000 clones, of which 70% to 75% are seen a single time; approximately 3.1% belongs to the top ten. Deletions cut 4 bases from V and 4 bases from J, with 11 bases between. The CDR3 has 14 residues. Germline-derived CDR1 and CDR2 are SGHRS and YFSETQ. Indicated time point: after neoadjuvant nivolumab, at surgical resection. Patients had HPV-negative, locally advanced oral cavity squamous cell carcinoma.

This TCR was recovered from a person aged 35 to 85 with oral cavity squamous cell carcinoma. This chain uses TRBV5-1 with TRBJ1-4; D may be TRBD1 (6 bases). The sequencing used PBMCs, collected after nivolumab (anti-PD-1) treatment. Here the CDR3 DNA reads TGCGCCAGCAGCCCAGGACAGAGTAATGAAAAACTGTTTTTT. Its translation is CASSPGQSNEKLFF.